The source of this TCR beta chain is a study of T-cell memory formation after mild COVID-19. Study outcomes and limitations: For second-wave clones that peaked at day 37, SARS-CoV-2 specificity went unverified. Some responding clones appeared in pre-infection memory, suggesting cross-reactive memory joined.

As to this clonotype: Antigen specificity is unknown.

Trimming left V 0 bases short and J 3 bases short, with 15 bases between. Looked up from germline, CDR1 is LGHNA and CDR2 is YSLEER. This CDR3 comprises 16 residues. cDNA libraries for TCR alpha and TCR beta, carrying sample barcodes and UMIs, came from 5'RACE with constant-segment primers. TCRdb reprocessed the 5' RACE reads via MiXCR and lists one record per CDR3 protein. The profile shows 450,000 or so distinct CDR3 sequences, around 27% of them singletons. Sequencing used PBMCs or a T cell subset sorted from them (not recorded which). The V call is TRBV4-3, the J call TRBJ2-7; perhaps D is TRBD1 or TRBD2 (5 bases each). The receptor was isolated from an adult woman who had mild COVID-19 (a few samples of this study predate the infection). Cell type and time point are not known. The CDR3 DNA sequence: TGCGCCAGCAGCCAAGATGAGGGACGTGGGATCTACGAGCAGTACTTC. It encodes CASSQDEGRGIYEQYF.